Each of the 10 T cell receptor beta chains below was sequenced from the same sample in a study of blood T cell repertoires in COVID-19. Measured with immunoSEQ multiplex PCR; TCRdb has only the in-frame clones, and not every one. This sample has about 400,000 clones, with roughly nine tenths found just once. Sequencing was carried out using PBMCs or T cells enriched from blood (not recorded which). All receptors come from a woman aged 25 to 39 who had recovered from COVID-19.

This clone has just one count. The rearrangement uses TRBV25-1 and TRBJ2-3, with D uncertain. Germline V lookup: CDR1 MGHDK, CDR2 SYGVNS. V dropped 3 bases and J dropped 0 bases, with 10 bases sitting between them. This CDR3 spans 15 amino acids. The chain's CDR3 is CASSEAGSSTDTQYF. CDR3 bases: TGTGCCAGCAGTGAGGCCGGGTCAAGCACAGATACGCAGTATTTT.

The chain recombines TRBV27 with TRBJ2-7, with 11 bases that match TRBD2. CDR1 and CDR2 (germline): MNHEY, SMNVEV (reference sequence). The CDR3 runs to 16 residues. V shed 6 bases, J shed 2 bases, and the junction held 9 bases outside the gene matches. The CDR3 spells CASSRGTSGAPYEQYF. In DNA, the CDR3 is TGTGCCAGCAGCCGGGGGACTAGCGGAGCTCCCTACGAGCAGTACTTC.

The chain recombines TRBV7-6 with TRBJ1-1; TRBD1 might be the D (5 bases). The CDR3 has 15 residues. Germline CDR1 reads SGHVS; CDR2 reads FNYEAQ. Trimming cost V 0 bases and J 2 bases, with 10 bases left between them. CDR3 residues: CASSLARTPNTEAFF. In DNA, the CDR3 is TGTGCCAGCAGCTTAGCGAGGACACCCAACACTGAAGCTTTCTTT.

This clone was seen once. The chain is built from TRBV5-1 and TRBJ1-2, with D tentatively TRBD1 (5 bases). The CDR3 contains 14 residues. Germline CDR1 SGHRS, CDR2 YFSETQ. V was clipped by 2 bases and J by 4 bases, with 12 bases between them. The DNA for the CDR3 is TGCGCCAGCAGCTTTGGTCAGGGCTTCTATGGCTACACCTTC. This translates into CASSFGQGFYGYTF.

This clone came up once. The chain joins TRBV7-9 to TRBJ1-2; 7 bases map to TRBD1. The CDR3 spans 15 residues. V was pared by 3 bases and J by 0 bases, with 4 bases of the junction left unmatched. CDR1 SEHNR and CDR2 FQNEAQ come from the germline V gene (reference sequence). The CDR3 loop reads CASSFGTASNYGYTF. CDR3 DNA: TGTGCCAGCAGCTTTGGGACAGCCTCTAACTATGGCTACACCTTC.

CDR3 loop: CASSYSRGRFSYEQYF. DNA for the CDR3: TGTGCCAGCAGTTACTCGCGCGGGAGATTCTCCTACGAGCAGTACTTC. The chain links TRBV6-5 to TRBJ2-7; 7 bases match TRBD2. The V gene end was trimmed by 0 bases and the J gene end by 0 bases; junction bases not matched to a gene: 5. Germline values: CDR1 MNHEY, CDR2 SVGAGI. The CDR3 is made up of 16 amino acids.

V and J are TRBV5-1 and TRBJ2-1; 14 bases agree with TRBD2. Germline lookup yields CDR1 SGHRS and CDR2 YFSETQ. The trim removed 0 bases at V and 6 bases at J, leaving 11 bases unmatched. The CDR3 extends over 19 amino acids. The CDR3 sequence is CASSLEPLTSGGAGNEQFF. CDR3 bases: TGCGCCAGCAGCTTGGAGCCTCTGACTAGCGGGGGGGCGGGCAATGAGCAGTTCTTC.

This clone was seen a handful of times. This chain links TRBV25-1 with TRBJ1-5; perhaps TRBD1 as D (6 bases). Trimming removed 5 bases at V and 9 bases at J, with 17 bases between. In germline, CDR1 is MGHDK, CDR2 SYGVNS. The CDR3 spans 14 residues. CDR3 nucleotide sequence: TGTGCCAGCAGTCAAAGACAGGATCCCTCGCCCCAGCATTTT. It encodes CASSQRQDPSPQHF.

The chain uses TRBV29-1 and TRBJ2-1; D gene unclear. Germline CDR1 and CDR2: SQVTM and ANQGSEA. The CDR3 totals 12 residues. Trimming stripped 3 bases from V and 2 bases from J, with 5 bases between. CDR3 nucleotides: TGCAGCGTTGAGCTAGCCTACAATGAGCAGTTCTTC. Protein: CSVELAYNEQFF.

The V and J genes are TRBV9 and TRBJ1-3, with D possibly being TRBD1 (6 bases). V dropped 3 bases and J dropped 6 bases, with 19 bases sitting between them. Germline V gives CDR1 SGDLS, CDR2 YYNGEE. The CDR3 runs 16 residues. In DNA form, the CDR3 reads TGTGCCAGCAGCGCCCCCACCGAGGGGGGGGAAAACACCATATATTTT. It yields the protein CASSAPTEGGENTIYF.